The 13 T cell receptor beta chains in this list originate from one sample, sequenced in a study of blood T cell repertoires in COVID-19. Repertoires were generated with immunoSEQ multiplex PCR, while TCRdb's copy carries only in-frame clones and drops some. Of roughly 440,000 clones in the sample, approximately 89% were seen once. Sequencing was performed on peripheral blood. These receptors all stem from a woman in her forties or fifties with COVID-19, enrolled during active disease.

CDR3 DNA: TGTGCCAGCAGCGCTTTAGCGGTGAGCAATCAGCCCCAGCATTTT. The encoded protein is CASSALAVSNQPQHF. The gene calls are TRBV6-5 and TRBJ1-5, with D unresolved. Germline loops: CDR1 MNHEY, CDR2 SVGAGI. The CDR3 sequence is 15 residues long. Trimming took 6 bases from V and 1 from J, leaving 13 bases between them.

The V call is TRBV12-5, the J call TRBJ1-5; tentative D call: TRBD1 (5 bases). In germline, CDR1 is LGHNT, CDR2 FRNRAP. The CDR3 consists of 19 residues. The V and J ends lost 4 bases and 0 bases respectively, with 22 bases between them. Written as DNA, the CDR3 is TGTGCTAGTGGTTCCCATCTGGAGACAGTCGGGTATAGCAATCAGCCCCAGCATTTT. It translates to CASGSHLETVGYSNQPQHF.

The rearrangement links TRBV11-2 to TRBJ2-7; D perhaps matches TRBD2 (5 bases). The germline V and J ends were trimmed by 8 bases and 3 bases, with 11 bases remaining between them. Germline V gene sequence: CDR1 SGHAT, CDR2 FQNNGV. CDR3 length equals 12 residues. The CDR3 protein is CASEGRNYEQYF. In DNA form, the CDR3 reads TGTGCCAGCGAGGGTCGAAACTACGAGCAGTACTTC.

This clone has just a few counts. This rearrangement joins TRBV12-3 or TRBV12-4 to TRBJ2-7; D is undetermined. The CDR3 has 11 residues. With 3 bases removed from V and 3 bases from J, the gap between germline ends came to 3 bases. The CDR3 is CASSFNYEQYF. The DNA for the CDR3 is TGTGCCAGCAGTTTCAACTACGAGCAGTACTTC.

This chain links TRBV3-1 (or the pseudogene TRBV3-2) with TRBJ1-1; D is possibly TRBD1 (5 bases). Germline assignment: CDR1 LGHDT and CDR2 YNNKEL (reference sequence). V was cut by 0 bases and J by 6 bases, with 14 bases left in between. The CDR3 is 15 amino acids. The CDR3 sequence is CASSQDDRITPEAFF. CDR3 sequence (DNA): TGTGCCAGCAGCCAAGACGACAGAATTACCCCTGAAGCTTTCTTT.

V is TRBV6-5 and J is TRBJ1-2; 7 bases are shared with TRBD1. Germline CDR1 is MNHEY and CDR2 is SVGAGI. Trimming at V came to 4 bases and at J to 9 bases, leaving 17 bases not matched to a gene. The CDR3 totals 16 residues. The DNA for the CDR3 is TGTGCCAGCAGTTCCGGGACAGCCGAGTCCTCTACCCGCTACACCTTC. Its protein product is CASSSGTAESSTRYTF.

V usage is TRBV18 and J usage is TRBJ1-4; no clear D. The CDR3 length is 17 residues. Germline CDR1 and CDR2: KGHSH and LQKENI. Deletions cut 1 base from V and 5 bases from J, with 17 bases between. The CDR3 here is CASSPRMGLEENEKLFF. The CDR3 DNA reads TGTGCCAGCTCACCACGGATGGGCCTTGAAGAAAATGAAAAACTGTTTTTT.

The V and J genes are TRBV11-3 and TRBJ2-7; 10 bases are shared with TRBD2. J lost 8 bases, V lost 1 base, and 5 bases had no gene match. The CDR3 contains 14 residues. CDR1 is SGHNT, CDR2 YENEEA, per germline. The CDR3 is CASSLGLAGAKQYF. DNA for the CDR3: TGTGCCAGCAGCTTAGGGCTAGCGGGGGCCAAGCAGTACTTC.

The chain uses TRBV3-1 (or the pseudogene TRBV3-2) and TRBJ2-2; D might be TRBD1 (5 bases). Germline V gene lookup returns CDR1 LGHDT and CDR2 YNNKEL (reference sequence). V lost 0 bases and J lost 8, with 16 bases in between. There are 16 residues in the CDR3. The CDR3 DNA follows: TGTGCCAGCAGCCAAGATCCGACAGATATTGCGGGGGAGCTGTTTTTT. This encodes CASSQDPTDIAGELFF.

The V gene is TRBV11-2, the J gene TRBJ2-7; D call uncertain. The germline V gene encodes CDR1 SGHAT and CDR2 FQNNGV. Trimming shortened V by 1 base and J by 6 bases, and 10 bases separated the two germline ends. The length of the CDR3 is 13 residues. CDR3: CASSLGQTREQYF. CDR3 DNA: TGTGCCAGCAGCTTAGGGCAAACCCGCGAGCAGTACTTC.

The rearrangement links TRBV13 to TRBJ1-1; D unresolved. The V gene lost 5 bases and the J gene lost 7 bases, with 11 bases spanning the gap. Germline values: CDR1 PRHDT, CDR2 FYEKMQ (reference sequence). The CDR3 totals 12 residues. In DNA, the CDR3 is TGTGCCAGCAGCCCAGTGGGCAGTGAAGCTTTCTTT. Amino acids: CASSPVGSEAFF.

The J gene is TRBJ2-1, the V gene TRBV9, with D tentatively TRBD1 (6 bases). The CDR3 loop spans 16 amino acids. Looked up from germline, CDR1 is SGDLS and CDR2 is YYNGEE. Trimming took off 3 bases at V and 0 bases at J, with 13 bases between the two ends. CDR3 region: CASSGRQVSSYNEQFF. CDR3 coding DNA: TGTGCCAGCAGCGGGAGACAGGTCAGCTCCTACAATGAGCAGTTCTTC.

This sequence joins TRBV30 and TRBJ2-3; D perhaps matches TRBD2 (6 bases). The CDR3 totals 14 residues. Germline V gene data show CDR1 as GTSNPN and CDR2 as SVGIG (reference sequence). Trimming pared 0 bases from V and 1 base from J, leaving 8 bases between. The CDR3 is CAWSVQRGTDTQYF. CDR3 DNA: TGTGCCTGGAGTGTGCAGCGGGGCACAGATACGCAGTATTTT. The full variable domain, rest sourced from reference TRBV30 and TRBJ2-3, is SQTIHQWPATLVQPVGSPLSLECTVEGTSNPNLYWYRQAAGRGLQLLFYSVGIGQISSEVPQNLSASRPQDRQFILSSKKLLLSDSGFYLCAWSVQRGTDTQYFGPGTRLTVL.